The entry below gives a single T cell receptor beta chain sequence along with its context. Its target is unknown. Profiled with immunoSEQ multiplex PCR; TCRdb holds only in-frame clones, not every one. The sample includes about 3,000 clones, 52% of them seen just once. The entry originates in a study of tumor-infiltrating lymphocytes in localized non-small cell lung cancer. General study results and limits: Immunotypes IM1 and IM2 had similar TCR-derived T-cell fractions.

CDR3 length: 19 residues. The germline gives CDR1 SGHRS, CDR2 YFSETQ. The V gene end was trimmed by 4 bases and the J gene end by 1 base; junction bases not matched to a gene: 18. J is TRBJ2-7 and V is TRBV5-1, with 9 bases aligning to TRBD2. The sequenced sample was uninvolved lung tissue not adjacent to the tumor. The sequence was collected from a human donor with non-small cell lung cancer. CDR3 coding DNA: TGCGCCAGCAGCCTCACATCGCCTAGCGGGGTTGGTAAGTCCTACGAGCAGTACTTC. It encodes CASSLTSPSGVGKSYEQYF.